The TCR beta chain under discussion was sequenced for a study of response to subunit inactivated influenza vaccine. CDR3 length: 13 amino acids. Germline values: CDR1 SGHAT, CDR2 FQNNGV. The V end was cut by 4 bases, the J end by 7 bases, with 10 bases between. Study results and caveats: Few additional T cells are recruited per seasonal influenza vaccination, authors suggested.

On this clonotype: The target antigen is unknown.

Via MiXCR, TCRdb re-called the RT-PCR reads, giving one row per CDR3 protein. The sample carries hundreds of thousands of distinct CDR3 sequences, 6.5% to 8% recorded once. The chain employs TRBV11-2 and TRBJ1-4; maybe TRBD1 (5 bases). This sequence was found in a man between 50 and 70 years old who received an inactivated influenza vaccine. This specimen consisted of PBMCs from blood, obtained less than 25 months after vaccination. CDR3 coding DNA: TGTGCCAGCAGCTGGCTCGGGGGTGAAAAACTGTTTTTT. Translation gives CASSWLGGEKLFF.